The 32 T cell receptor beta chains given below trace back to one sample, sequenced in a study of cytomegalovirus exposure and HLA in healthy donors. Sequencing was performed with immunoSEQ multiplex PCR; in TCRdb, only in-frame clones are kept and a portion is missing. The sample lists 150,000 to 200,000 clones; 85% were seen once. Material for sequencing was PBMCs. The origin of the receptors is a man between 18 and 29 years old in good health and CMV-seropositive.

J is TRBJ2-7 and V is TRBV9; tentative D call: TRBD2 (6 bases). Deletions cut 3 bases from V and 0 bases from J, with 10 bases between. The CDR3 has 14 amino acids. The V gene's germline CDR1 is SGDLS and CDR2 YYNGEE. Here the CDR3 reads CASSGRDSSYEQYF. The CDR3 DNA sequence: TGTGCCAGCAGCGGCCGGGACTCCTCCTACGAGCAGTACTTC. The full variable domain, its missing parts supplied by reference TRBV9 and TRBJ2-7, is DSGVTQTPKHLITATGQRVTLRCSPRSGDLSVYWYQQSLDQGLQFLIQYYNGEERAKGNILERFSAQQFPDLHSELNLSSLELGDSALYFCASSGRDSSYEQYFGPGTRLTVT.

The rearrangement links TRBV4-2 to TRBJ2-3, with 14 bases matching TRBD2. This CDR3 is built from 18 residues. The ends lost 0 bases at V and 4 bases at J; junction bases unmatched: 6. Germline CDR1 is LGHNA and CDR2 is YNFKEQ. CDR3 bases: TGTGCCAGCAGCCAAGACGGGACTAGCGGGGGTACGGCAGATACGCAGTATTTT. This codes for CASSQDGTSGGTADTQYF.

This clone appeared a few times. The CDR3 bases are TGTGCCAGCGGCCGGGACAGGGGTAGCGGTGAGCAGTTCTTC. Amino acid sequence: CASGRDRGSGEQFF. The rearrangement links TRBV6-5 to TRBJ2-1; TRBD1 aligns across 10 bases. CDR1 is MNHEY, CDR2 SVGAGI, per germline. V gave up 8 bases and J gave up 9 bases; unmatched junction bases: 10. There are 14 residues in the CDR3.

This CDR3 reads CASSPLSGEAFF. CDR3 DNA sequence: TGTGCCAGCAGCCCCCTATCAGGTGAAGCTTTCTTT. This chain connects TRBV7-9 to TRBJ1-1, with D hard to call. Germline CDR1 and CDR2: SEHNR and FQNEAQ (reference sequence). The V gene lost 5 bases and the J gene lost 7 bases, with 11 bases spanning the gap. CDR3 size: 12 residues.

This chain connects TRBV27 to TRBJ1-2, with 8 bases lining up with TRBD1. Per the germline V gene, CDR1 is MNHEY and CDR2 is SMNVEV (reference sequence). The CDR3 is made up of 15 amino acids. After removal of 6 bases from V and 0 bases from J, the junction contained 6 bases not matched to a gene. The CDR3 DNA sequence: TGTGCCAGCAGACCCGACAGGGGCGCTAACTATGGCTACACCTTC. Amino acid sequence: CASRPDRGANYGYTF.

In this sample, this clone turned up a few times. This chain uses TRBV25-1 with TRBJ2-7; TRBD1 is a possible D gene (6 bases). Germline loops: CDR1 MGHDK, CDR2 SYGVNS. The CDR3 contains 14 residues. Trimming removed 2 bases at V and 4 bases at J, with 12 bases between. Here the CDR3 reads CASSEQGIGYEQYF. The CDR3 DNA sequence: TGTGCCAGCAGTGAACAGGGGATTGGGTACGAGCAGTACTTC.

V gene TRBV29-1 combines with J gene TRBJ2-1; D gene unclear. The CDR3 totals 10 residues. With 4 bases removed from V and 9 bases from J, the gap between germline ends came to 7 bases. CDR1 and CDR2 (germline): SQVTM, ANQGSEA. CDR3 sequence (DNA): TGCAGCGTTGGGGCCACTGAGCAGTTCTTC. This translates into CSVGATEQFF.

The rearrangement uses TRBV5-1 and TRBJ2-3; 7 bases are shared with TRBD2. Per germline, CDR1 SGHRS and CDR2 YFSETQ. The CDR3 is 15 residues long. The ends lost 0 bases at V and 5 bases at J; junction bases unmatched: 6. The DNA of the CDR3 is TGCGCCAGCAGCTTGGCACCTGGGACTATAGATACGCAGTATTTT. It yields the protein CASSLAPGTIDTQYF.

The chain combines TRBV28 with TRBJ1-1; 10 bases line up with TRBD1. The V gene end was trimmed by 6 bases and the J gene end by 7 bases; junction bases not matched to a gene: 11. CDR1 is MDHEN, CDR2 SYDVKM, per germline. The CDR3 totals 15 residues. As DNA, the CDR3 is TGTGCCAGCAGGTTTCGGACAGGGGGTCCCCATGAAGCTTTCTTT. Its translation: CASRFRTGGPHEAFF.

The CDR3 nucleotides are TGCAGCGTTGCGGGATCGGGAGACTCAGATACGCAGTATTTT. This translates into CSVAGSGDSDTQYF. The V and J genes are TRBV29-1 and TRBJ2-3; TRBD2 might be the D (6 bases). The CDR3 spans 14 residues. The V end lost 4 bases, the J end lost 4 bases, and 15 bases lay between the germline ends. The V gene's germline CDR1 is SQVTM and CDR2 ANQGSEA.

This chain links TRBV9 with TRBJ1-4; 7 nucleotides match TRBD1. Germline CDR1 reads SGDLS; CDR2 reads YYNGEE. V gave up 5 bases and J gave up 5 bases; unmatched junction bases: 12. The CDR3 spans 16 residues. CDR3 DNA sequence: TGTGCCAGCAGGGGCTCCGGGACAGTGACGAATGAAAAACTGTTTTTT. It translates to CASRGSGTVTNEKLFF.

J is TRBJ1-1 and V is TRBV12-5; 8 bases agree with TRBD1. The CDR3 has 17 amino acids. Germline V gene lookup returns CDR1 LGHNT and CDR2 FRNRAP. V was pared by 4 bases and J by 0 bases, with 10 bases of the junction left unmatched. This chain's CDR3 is CASGWTPGQGMNTEAFF. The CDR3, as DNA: TGTGCTAGTGGTTGGACCCCAGGACAGGGAATGAACACTGAAGCTTTCTTT.

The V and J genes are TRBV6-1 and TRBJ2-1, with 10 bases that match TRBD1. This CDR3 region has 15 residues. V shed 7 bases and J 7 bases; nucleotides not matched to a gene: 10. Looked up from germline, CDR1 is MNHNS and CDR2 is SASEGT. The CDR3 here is CASNTGTGARNEQFF. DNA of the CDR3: TGTGCCAGCAACACTGGGACAGGGGCGAGAAATGAGCAGTTCTTC.

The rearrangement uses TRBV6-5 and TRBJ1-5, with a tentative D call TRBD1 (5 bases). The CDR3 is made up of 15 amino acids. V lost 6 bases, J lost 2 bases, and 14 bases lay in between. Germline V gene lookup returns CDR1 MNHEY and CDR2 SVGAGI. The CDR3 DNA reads TGTGCCAGCAGCCGCGACCCGGGGGGCAATCAGCCCCAGCATTTT. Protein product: CASSRDPGGNQPQHF.

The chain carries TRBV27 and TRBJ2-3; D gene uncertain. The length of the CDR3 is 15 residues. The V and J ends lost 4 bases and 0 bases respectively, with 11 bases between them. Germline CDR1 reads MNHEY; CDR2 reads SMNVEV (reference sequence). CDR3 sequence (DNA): TGTGCCAGCAGTTCACGAGGAGTTAGCACAGATACGCAGTATTTT. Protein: CASSSRGVSTDTQYF.

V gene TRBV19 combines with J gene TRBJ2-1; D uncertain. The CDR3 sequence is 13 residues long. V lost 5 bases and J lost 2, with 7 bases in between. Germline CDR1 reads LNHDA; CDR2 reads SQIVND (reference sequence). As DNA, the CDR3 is TGTGCCAGTAGTTTTTCTACCTACAATGAGCAGTTCTTC. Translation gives CASSFSTYNEQFF.

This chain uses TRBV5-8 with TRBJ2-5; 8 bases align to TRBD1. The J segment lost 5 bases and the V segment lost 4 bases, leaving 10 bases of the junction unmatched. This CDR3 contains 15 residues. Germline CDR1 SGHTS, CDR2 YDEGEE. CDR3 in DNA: TGTGCCAGCAGCAGGGGGACCGGGGACAGGGAGACCCAGTACTTC. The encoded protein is CASSRGTGDRETQYF.

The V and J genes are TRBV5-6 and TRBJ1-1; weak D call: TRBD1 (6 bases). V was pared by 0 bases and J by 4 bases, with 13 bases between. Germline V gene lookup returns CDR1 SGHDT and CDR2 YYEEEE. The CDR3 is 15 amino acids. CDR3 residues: CASSLEGRGATEAFF. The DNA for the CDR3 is TGTGCCAGCAGCTTGGAGGGCAGGGGTGCCACTGAAGCTTTCTTT.

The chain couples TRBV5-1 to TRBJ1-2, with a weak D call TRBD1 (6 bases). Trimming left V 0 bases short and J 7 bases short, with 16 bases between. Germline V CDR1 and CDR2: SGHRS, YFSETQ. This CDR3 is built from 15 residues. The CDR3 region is CASSLEAGDSSGYTF. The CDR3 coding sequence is TGCGCCAGCAGCTTGGAGGCAGGGGATTCCTCTGGCTACACCTTC.

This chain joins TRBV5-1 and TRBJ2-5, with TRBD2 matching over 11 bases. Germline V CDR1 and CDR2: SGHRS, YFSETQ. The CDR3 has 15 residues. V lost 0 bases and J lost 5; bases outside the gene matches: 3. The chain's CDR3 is CASSLGLAGYETQYF. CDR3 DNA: TGCGCCAGCAGCTTGGGACTAGCGGGATACGAGACCCAGTACTTC.

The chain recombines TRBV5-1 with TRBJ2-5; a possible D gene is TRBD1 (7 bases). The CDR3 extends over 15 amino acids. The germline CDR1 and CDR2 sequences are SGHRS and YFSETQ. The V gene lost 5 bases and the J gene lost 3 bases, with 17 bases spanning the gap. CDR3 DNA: TGCGCCAGCAGAAAGTTGTCAGGGGGGAAAGAGACCCAGTACTTC. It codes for CASRKLSGGKETQYF.

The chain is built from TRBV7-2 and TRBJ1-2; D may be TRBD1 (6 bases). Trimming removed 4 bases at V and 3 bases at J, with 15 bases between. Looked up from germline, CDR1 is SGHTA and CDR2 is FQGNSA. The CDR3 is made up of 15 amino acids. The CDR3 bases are TGTGCCAGCAGCTCATACAGGGAGAGGGACTATGGCTACACCTTC. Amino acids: CASSSYRERDYGYTF.

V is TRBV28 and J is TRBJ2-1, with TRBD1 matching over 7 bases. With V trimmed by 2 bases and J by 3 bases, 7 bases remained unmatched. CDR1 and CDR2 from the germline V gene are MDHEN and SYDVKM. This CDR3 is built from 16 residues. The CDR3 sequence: CASSLVGGAFYNEQFF. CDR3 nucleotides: TGTGCCAGCAGTTTAGTAGGGGGCGCGTTCTACAATGAGCAGTTCTTC.

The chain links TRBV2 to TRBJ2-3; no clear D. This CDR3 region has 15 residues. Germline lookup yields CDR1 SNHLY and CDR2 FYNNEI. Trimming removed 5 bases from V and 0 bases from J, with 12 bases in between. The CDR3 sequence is CASSLELPSTDTQYF. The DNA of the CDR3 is TGTGCCAGCAGTCTCGAACTACCCAGCACAGATACGCAGTATTTT.

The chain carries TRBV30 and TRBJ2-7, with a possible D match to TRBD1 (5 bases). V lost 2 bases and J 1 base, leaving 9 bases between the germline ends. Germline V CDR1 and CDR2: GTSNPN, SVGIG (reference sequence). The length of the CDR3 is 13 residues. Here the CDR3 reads CAWSSRVSYEQYF. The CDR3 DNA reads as TGTGCCTGGAGTTCCAGGGTTTCCTACGAGCAGTACTTC.

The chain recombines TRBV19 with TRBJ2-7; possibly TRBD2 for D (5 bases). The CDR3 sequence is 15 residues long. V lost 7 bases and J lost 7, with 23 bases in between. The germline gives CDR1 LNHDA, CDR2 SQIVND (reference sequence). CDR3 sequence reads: CASTPKGEGSWEQYF. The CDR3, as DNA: TGTGCCAGTACCCCAAAAGGCGAGGGTTCCTGGGAGCAGTACTTC.

CDR3 nucleotides: TGTGCCAGCAGCTTGGGGGATCGGAGGGGAAGGGACACCATATATTTT. Translated, it gives CASSLGDRRGRDTIYF. The rearrangement links TRBV11-2 to TRBJ1-3; possibly TRBD1 for D (5 bases). Trimming cost V 3 bases and J 8 bases, with 20 bases left between them. The length of the CDR3 is 16 residues. Germline V gene lookup returns CDR1 SGHAT and CDR2 FQNNGV.

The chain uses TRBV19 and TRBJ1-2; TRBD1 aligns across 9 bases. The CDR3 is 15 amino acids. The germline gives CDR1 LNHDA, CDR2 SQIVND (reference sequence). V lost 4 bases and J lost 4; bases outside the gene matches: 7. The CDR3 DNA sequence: TGTGCCAGTAGTACAACAGGGGGCCAGGCCTATGGCTACACCTTC. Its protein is CASSTTGGQAYGYTF.

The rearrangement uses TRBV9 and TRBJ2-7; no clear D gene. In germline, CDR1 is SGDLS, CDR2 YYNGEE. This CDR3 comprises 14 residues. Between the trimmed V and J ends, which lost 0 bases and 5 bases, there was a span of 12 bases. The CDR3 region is CASSVASTSDEQYF. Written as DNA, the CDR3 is TGTGCCAGCAGCGTAGCCTCTACTTCCGACGAGCAGTACTTC.

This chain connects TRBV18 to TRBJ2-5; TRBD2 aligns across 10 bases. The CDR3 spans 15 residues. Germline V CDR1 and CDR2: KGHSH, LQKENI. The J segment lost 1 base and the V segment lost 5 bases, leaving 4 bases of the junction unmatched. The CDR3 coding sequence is TGTGCCAGCTCATCTCGGACTAGCGGCCAAGAGACCCAGTACTTC. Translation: CASSSRTSGQETQYF.

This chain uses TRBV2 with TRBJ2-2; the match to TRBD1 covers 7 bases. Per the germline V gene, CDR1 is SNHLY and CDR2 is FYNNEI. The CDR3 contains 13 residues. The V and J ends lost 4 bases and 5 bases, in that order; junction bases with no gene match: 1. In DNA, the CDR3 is TGTGCCAGCAGTGTCAGGGGGACCGGGGAGCTGTTTTTT. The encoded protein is CASSVRGTGELFF.

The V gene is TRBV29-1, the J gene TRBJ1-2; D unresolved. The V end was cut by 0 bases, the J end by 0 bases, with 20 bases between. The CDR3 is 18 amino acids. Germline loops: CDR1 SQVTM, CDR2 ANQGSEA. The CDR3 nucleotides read TGCAGCGTTGAAGAGGGCCTAAACCCGGCGCTTACTAACTATGGCTACACCTTC. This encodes CSVEEGLNPALTNYGYTF.